A single sample is the source of the 6 T cell receptor beta chains below, sequenced in a study of cytomegalovirus exposure and HLA in healthy donors. The PCR contained 60 Vbeta and 13 Jbeta primers. Clones were sequenced by immunoSEQ multiplex PCR, and TCRdb holds only the in-frame ones, with some missing. This sample has under 250,000 clones; 75% to 80% occur once, and the top ten carry approximately 2%. Specimen: PBMCs. These receptors were taken from a male donor in good health and CMV-seronegative.

As concerns this clone: Additional DNA sequences in this sample encode the identical CDR3. The V and J genes are TRBV20-1 and TRBJ2-1, with unresolved D. This CDR3 spans 10 amino acids. CDR1 and CDR2 from the germline V gene are DFQATT and SNEGSKA (reference sequence). V lost 5 bases and J lost 4, with 3 bases in between. CDR3 in amino acids: CSARYNEQFF. CDR3 nucleotide sequence: TGCAGTGCTCGGTACAATGAGCAGTTCTTC.

Of note for this clone: A read error may produce the germline difference seen at one junction end. V gene TRBV7-8 combines with J gene TRBJ2-7, with D hard to call. This CDR3 has 12 residues. Germline assignment: CDR1 SGHVS and CDR2 FQNEAQ. CDR3 DNA: TGTGCCAGCAGCCAAACTTCCTCCGAGCAGTACTTC. Protein sequence: CASSQTSSEQYF.

The rearrangement joins TRBV29-1 to TRBJ2-1; 9 bases are shared with TRBD2. Germline loops: CDR1 SQVTM, CDR2 ANQGSEA. This CDR3 is 14 amino acids long. V shed 6 bases, J shed 8 bases, and the junction held 11 bases outside the gene matches. The CDR3 DNA is TGCAGCGTGCGGGGGGGCGGACCCCTGGATGAGCAGTTCTTC. It yields the protein CSVRGGGPLDEQFF.

This clone was counted a single time. The chain uses TRBV29-1 and TRBJ2-2; D gene ambiguous. V shed 1 base and J shed 4 bases, with 4 bases lying between them. Germline V gene lookup returns CDR1 SQVTM and CDR2 ANQGSEA. The CDR3 runs 12 residues. The CDR3 sequence: CSVEGATGELFF. For the CDR3, the DNA is TGCAGCGTTGAAGGGGCCACCGGGGAGCTGTTTTTT.

This clone turned up a few times. The chain links TRBV27 to TRBJ1-5; maybe TRBD1 (5 bases). From germline, CDR1 is MNHEY and CDR2 SMNVEV (reference sequence). The CDR3 has 14 amino acids. The germline V and J ends were trimmed by 3 bases and 8 bases, with 14 bases remaining between them. The CDR3 protein is CASSLGRGKEPQHF. For the CDR3, the DNA is TGTGCCAGCAGTTTGGGGAGGGGTAAGGAGCCCCAGCATTTT.

CDR3 sequence reads: CASILSGDSSYNEQFF. CDR3 nucleotide sequence: TGTGCCAGCATCCTTAGCGGGGATAGCTCCTACAATGAGCAGTTCTTC. The rearrangement joins TRBV7-8 to TRBJ2-1; 8 positions agree with TRBD2. The CDR3 totals 16 residues. The ends lost 7 bases at V and 0 bases at J; junction bases unmatched: 8. Germline loops: CDR1 SGHVS, CDR2 FQNEAQ.